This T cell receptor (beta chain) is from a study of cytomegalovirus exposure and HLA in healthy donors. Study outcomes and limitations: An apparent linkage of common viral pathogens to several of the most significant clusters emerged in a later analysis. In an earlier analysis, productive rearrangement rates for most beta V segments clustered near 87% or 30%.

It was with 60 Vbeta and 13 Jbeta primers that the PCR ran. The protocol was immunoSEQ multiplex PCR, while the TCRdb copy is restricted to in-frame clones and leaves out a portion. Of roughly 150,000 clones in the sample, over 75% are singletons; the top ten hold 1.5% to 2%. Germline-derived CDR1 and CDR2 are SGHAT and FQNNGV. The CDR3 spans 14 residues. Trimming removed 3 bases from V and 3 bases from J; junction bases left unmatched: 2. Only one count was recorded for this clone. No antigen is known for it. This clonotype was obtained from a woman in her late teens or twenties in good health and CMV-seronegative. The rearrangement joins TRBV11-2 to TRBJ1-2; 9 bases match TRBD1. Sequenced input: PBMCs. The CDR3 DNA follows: TGTGCCAGCAGCTTGGACAGGGGAGACTATGGCTACACCTTC. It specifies CASSLDRGDYGYTF.